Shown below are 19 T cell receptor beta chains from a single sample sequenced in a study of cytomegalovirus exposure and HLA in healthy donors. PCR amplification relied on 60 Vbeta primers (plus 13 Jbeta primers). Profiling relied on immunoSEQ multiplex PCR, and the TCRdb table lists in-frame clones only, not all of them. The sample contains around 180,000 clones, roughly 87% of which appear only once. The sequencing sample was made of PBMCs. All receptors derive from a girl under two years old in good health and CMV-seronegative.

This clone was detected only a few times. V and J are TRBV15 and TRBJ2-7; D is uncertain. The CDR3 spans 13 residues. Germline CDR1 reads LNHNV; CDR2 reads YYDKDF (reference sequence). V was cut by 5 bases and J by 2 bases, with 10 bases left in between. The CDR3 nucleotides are TGTGCCACCAGCTTTCTAGGTGCCTACGAGCAGTACTTC. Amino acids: CATSFLGAYEQYF.

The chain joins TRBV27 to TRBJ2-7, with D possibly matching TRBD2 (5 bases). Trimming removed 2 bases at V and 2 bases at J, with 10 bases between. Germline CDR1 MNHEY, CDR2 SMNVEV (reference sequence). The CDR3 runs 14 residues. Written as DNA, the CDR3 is TGTGCCAGCAGTTTAGGCGGGTGGCCCTACGAGCAGTACTTC. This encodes CASSLGGWPYEQYF.

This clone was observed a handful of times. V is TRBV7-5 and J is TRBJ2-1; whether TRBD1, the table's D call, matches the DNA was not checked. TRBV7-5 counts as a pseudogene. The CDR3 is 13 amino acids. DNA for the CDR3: TGTGTCAGAAGCCCATGGGGCTGGTATGAGCAGTTCTTC. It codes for CVRSPWGWYEQFF.

CDR3 amino acids: CACRQTWGAEAFF. The CDR3 DNA reads as TGTGCCTGTCGACAGACGTGGGGGGCTGAAGCTTTCTTT. The chain is built from TRBV30 and TRBJ1-1, with a possible D match to TRBD1 (5 bases). The CDR3 extends over 13 amino acids. V gave up 6 bases and J gave up 6 bases, with 17 bases separating them. The germline V gene encodes CDR1 GTSNPN and CDR2 SVGIG (reference sequence).

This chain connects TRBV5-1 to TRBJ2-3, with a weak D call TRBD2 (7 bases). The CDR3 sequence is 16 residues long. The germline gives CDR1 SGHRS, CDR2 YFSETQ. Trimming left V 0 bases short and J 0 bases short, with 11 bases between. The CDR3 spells CASSLEGGSSTDTQYF. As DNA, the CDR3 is TGCGCCAGCAGCTTGGAGGGGGGGTCTAGCACAGATACGCAGTATTTT.

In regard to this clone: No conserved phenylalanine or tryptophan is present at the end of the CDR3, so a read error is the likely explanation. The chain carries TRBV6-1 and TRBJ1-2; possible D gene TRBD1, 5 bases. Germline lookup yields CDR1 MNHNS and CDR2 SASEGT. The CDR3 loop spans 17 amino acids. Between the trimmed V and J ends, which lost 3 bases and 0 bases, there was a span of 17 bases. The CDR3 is CASSDLRGVLANYGYTL. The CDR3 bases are TGTGCCAGCAGTGATCTTAGGGGCGTTTTAGCTAACTATGGCTACACCCTC.

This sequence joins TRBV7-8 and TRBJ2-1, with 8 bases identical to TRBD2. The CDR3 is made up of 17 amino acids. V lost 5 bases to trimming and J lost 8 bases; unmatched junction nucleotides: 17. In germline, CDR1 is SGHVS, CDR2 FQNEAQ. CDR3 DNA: TGTGCCAGCAGCCAAGGAGCAGGAGCGGGAGCTCTGCATGAGCAGTTCTTC. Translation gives CASSQGAGAGALHEQFF.

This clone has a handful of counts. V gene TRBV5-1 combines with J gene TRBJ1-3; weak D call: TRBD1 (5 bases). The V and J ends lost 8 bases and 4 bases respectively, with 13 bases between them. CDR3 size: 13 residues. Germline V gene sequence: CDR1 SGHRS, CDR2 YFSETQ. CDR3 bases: TGCGCCAGTTGGGGGGATTCGGGAAACACCATATATTTT. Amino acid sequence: CASWGDSGNTIYF.

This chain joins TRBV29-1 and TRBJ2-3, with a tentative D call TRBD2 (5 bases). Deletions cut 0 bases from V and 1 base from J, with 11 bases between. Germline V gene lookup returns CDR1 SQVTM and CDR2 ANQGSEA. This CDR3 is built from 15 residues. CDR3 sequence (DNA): TGCAGCGTTGAAGATCCGGGGTCGGGCACAGATACGCAGTATTTT. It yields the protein CSVEDPGSGTDTQYF.

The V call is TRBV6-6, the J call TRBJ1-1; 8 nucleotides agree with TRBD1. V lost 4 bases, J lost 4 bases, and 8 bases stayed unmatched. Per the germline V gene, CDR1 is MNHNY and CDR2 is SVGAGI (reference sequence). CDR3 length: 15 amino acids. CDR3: CASSSLQGGGTEAFF. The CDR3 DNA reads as TGTGCCAGCAGTTCTTTACAGGGGGGAGGCACTGAAGCTTTCTTT.

CDR3 nucleotide sequence: TGTGCCAGCAGCTTAGATTACAGGGGGGTTTATGGCTACACCTTC. Its protein is CASSLDYRGVYGYTF. This chain links TRBV7-2 with TRBJ1-2, with TRBD1 matching over 8 bases. The CDR3 length is 15 residues. In germline, CDR1 is SGHTA, CDR2 FQGNSA. The ends lost 1 base at V and 5 bases at J; junction bases unmatched: 6.

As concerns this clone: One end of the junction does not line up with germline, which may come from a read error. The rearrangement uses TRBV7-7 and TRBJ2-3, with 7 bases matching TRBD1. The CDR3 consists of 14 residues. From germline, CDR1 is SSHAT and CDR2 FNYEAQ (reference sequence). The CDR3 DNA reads TGTGCTAGCAGCTTAGGACAGGGCACAGATACGCAGTATTTT. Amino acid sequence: CASSLGQGTDTQYF.

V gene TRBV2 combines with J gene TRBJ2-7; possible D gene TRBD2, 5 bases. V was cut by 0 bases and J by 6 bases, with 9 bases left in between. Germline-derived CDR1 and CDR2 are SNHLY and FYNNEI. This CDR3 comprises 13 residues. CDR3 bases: TGTGCCAGCAGTGAAGCGCTTGAGGGCGAGCAGTACTTC. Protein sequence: CASSEALEGEQYF.

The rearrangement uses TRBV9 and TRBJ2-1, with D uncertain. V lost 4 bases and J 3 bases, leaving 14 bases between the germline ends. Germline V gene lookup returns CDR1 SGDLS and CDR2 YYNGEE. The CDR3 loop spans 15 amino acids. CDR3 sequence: CASSPRQTYYNEQFF. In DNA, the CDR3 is TGTGCCAGCAGCCCCCGACAAACCTACTACAATGAGCAGTTCTTC.

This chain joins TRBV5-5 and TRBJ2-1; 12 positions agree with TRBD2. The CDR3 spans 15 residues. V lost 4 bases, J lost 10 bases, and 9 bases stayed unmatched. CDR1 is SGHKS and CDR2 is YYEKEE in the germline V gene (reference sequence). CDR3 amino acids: CASSTLAGGKKEQFF. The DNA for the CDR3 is TGTGCCAGCAGCACACTAGCGGGGGGCAAGAAGGAGCAGTTCTTC.

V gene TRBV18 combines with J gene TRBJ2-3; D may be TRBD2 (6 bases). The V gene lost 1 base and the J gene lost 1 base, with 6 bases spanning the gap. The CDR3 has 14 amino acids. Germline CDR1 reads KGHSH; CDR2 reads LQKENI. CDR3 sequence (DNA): TGTGCCAGCTCACCACAGCGGGGCACAGATACGCAGTATTTT. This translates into CASSPQRGTDTQYF.

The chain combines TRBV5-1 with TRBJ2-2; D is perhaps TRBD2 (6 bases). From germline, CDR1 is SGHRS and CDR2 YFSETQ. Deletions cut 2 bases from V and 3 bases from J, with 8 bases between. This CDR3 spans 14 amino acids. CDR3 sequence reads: CASSFGTHTGELFF. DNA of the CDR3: TGCGCCAGCAGCTTTGGGACTCACACCGGGGAGCTGTTTTTT.

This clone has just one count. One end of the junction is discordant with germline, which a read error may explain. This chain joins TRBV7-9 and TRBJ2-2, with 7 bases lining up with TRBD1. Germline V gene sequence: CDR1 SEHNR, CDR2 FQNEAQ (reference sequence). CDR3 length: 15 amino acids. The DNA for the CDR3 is TGTGCCAGCAGGGATCCGGGACAGACCACCGGGGAGCCGTTTTTT. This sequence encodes CASRDPGQTTGEPFF.

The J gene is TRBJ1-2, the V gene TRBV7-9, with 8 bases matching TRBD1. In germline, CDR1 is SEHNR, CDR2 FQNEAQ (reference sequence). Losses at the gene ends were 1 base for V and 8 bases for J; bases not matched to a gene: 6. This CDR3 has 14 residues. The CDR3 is CASSLVGRDRGYTF. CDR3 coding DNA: TGTGCCAGCAGCTTAGTTGGTAGGGACAGGGGCTACACCTTC. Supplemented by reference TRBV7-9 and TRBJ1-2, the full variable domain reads DTGVSQNPRHKITKRGQNVTFRCDPISEHNRLYWYRQTLGQGPEFLTYFQNEAQLEKSRLLSDRFSAERPKGSFSTLEIQRTEQGDSAMYLCASSLVGRDRGYTFGSGTRLTVV.